Listed below are T cell receptor beta chains from one sample, sequenced in a study of T cell changes during pregnancy in multiple sclerosis. TCRdb's copy holds only in-frame clones and misses some; the assay was immunoSEQ multiplex PCR. Altogether around 77,000 clones are present, about nine tenths being singletons, with the ten largest covering about 0.7%. The starting material was peripheral blood, obtained in the third trimester of pregnancy. The receptors were gathered from a female donor in good health, enrolled as a control in a pregnancy study. CDR3s include the opening cysteine and the closing phenylalanine or tryptophan. The order of the fields is D gene, J gene, clone size, V gene, CDR3 protein, CDR3 DNA. The D gene is left open where the match is weak. Expanded clones are given a class, and other clones once, few, many or no size at all.

d_gene: -; j_gene: TRBJ2-5; abundance: -; v_gene: TRBV28; CDR3aa: CASIREETQYF; CDR3nt: TGTGCCAGCATTAGGGAGGAGACCCAGTACTTC
d_gene: -; j_gene: TRBJ2-7; abundance: -; v_gene: TRBV5-4; CDR3aa: CASSTVGQTYEQYF; CDR3nt: TGTGCCAGCAGCACCGTCGGACAGACATACGAGCAGTACTTC
d_gene: TRBD1; j_gene: TRBJ2-7; abundance: -; v_gene: TRBV7-9; CDR3aa: CASSSPGQGTYEQYF; CDR3nt: TGTGCCAGCAGCTCGCCGGGACAGGGAACCTACGAGCAGTACTTC
d_gene: -; j_gene: TRBJ1-5; abundance: -; v_gene: TRBV28; CDR3aa: CASTPTQGSNQPQHF; CDR3nt: TGTGCCAGCACTCCCACACAGGGATCCAATCAGCCCCAGCATTTT
d_gene: -; j_gene: TRBJ2-1; abundance: once; v_gene: TRBV27; CDR3aa: CASRRTPYNEQFF; CDR3nt: TGTGCCAGCAGACGGACACCCTACAATGAGCAGTTCTTC
d_gene: TRBD2; j_gene: TRBJ2-3; abundance: -; v_gene: TRBV27; CDR3aa: CASSLSGVGLAVPTDTQYF; CDR3nt: TGTGCCAGCAGTTTATCGGGGGTCGGGCTAGCGGTGCCCACAGATACGCAGTATTTT
d_gene: -; j_gene: TRBJ1-2; abundance: -; v_gene: TRBV29-1; CDR3aa: CSVVTQGFNYGYTF; CDR3nt: TGCAGCGTGGTGACACAGGGTTTTAACTATGGCTACACCTTC
d_gene: -; j_gene: TRBJ2-1; abundance: once; v_gene: TRBV6-1; CDR3aa: CASSAYNEQFF; CDR3nt: TGTGCCAGCAGTGCGTACAATGAGCAGTTCTTC
d_gene: TRBD1; j_gene: TRBJ1-4; abundance: -; v_gene: TRBV6-5; CDR3aa: CASSKTGGPNEKLFF; CDR3nt: TGTGCCAGCAGTAAAACAGGGGGACCTAATGAAAAACTGTTTTTT
d_gene: -; j_gene: TRBJ2-1; abundance: -; v_gene: TRBV19; CDR3aa: CASNRGGGDRGNEQFF; CDR3nt: TGTGCCAGTAATCGGGGAGGTGGGGACCGGGGCAATGAGCAGTTCTTC
d_gene: TRBD1; j_gene: TRBJ1-6; abundance: -; v_gene: TRBV4-1; CDR3aa: CASSQLWDRGYNSPLHF; CDR3nt: TGCGCCAGCAGCCAACTCTGGGACAGGGGCTATAATTCACCCCTCCACTTT
d_gene: -; j_gene: TRBJ1-6; abundance: -; v_gene: TRBV5-1; CDR3aa: CASSLEANSPLHF; CDR3nt: TGCGCCAGCAGCTTGGAAGCGAATTCACCCCTCCACTTT
d_gene: TRBD1; j_gene: TRBJ1-1; abundance: -; v_gene: TRBV7-2; CDR3aa: CASSQPTGDTEAFF; CDR3nt: TGTGCCAGCAGCCAACCGACAGGGGACACTGAAGCTTTCTTT
d_gene: -; j_gene: TRBJ1-2; abundance: -; v_gene: TRBV5-1; CDR3aa: CASSTNSGEGYTF; CDR3nt: TGCGCCAGCAGCACAAACTCAGGGGAAGGCTACACCTTC
d_gene: TRBD1; j_gene: TRBJ1-1; abundance: few; v_gene: TRBV6-5; CDR3aa: CASSLDRVMNTEAFF; CDR3nt: TGTGCCAGCAGTCTGGACAGGGTGATGAACACTGAAGCTTTCTTT
d_gene: TRBD1; j_gene: TRBJ1-2; abundance: -; v_gene: TRBV30; CDR3aa: CAWSLPVGQANYGYTF; CDR3nt: TGTGCCTGGAGCCTCCCGGTGGGACAGGCGAACTATGGCTACACCTTC
d_gene: TRBD1; j_gene: TRBJ1-4; abundance: -; v_gene: TRBV5-1; CDR3aa: CASSVGQATTNEKLFF; CDR3nt: TGCGCCAGCAGCGTTGGACAGGCCACAACTAATGAAAAACTGTTTTTT
d_gene: -; j_gene: TRBJ1-4; abundance: -; v_gene: TRBV28; CDR3aa: CASSPTGRNEKLFF; CDR3nt: TGTGCCAGCAGTCCGACAGGTCGTAATGAAAAACTGTTTTTT
d_gene: TRBD1; j_gene: TRBJ1-1; abundance: -; v_gene: TRBV30; CDR3aa: CAWSTGQSSNTEAFF; CDR3nt: TGTGCCTGGAGTACGGGACAGAGTTCGAACACTGAAGCTTTCTTT
d_gene: -; j_gene: TRBJ2-3; abundance: -; v_gene: TRBV19; CDR3aa: CASSIVESHTDTQYF; CDR3nt: TGTGCCAGTAGTATAGTCGAGTCCCACACAGATACGCAGTATTTT
d_gene: TRBD1; j_gene: TRBJ2-7; abundance: -; v_gene: TRBV28; CDR3aa: CASSPGGTGHYEQYF; CDR3nt: TGTGCCAGCAGCCCTGGCGGGACAGGGCACTACGAGCAGTACTTC
d_gene: -; j_gene: TRBJ2-7; abundance: once; v_gene: TRBV27; CDR3aa: CASSLWGHLYEQYF; CDR3nt: TGTGCCAGCAGTTTATGGGGACACCTCTACGAGCAGTACTTC
d_gene: -; j_gene: TRBJ2-7; abundance: -; v_gene: TRBV28; CDR3aa: CATQDRRFSYEQYF; CDR3nt: TGTGCCACTCAAGACAGGCGCTTCTCCTACGAGCAGTACTTC
d_gene: -; j_gene: TRBJ2-3; abundance: -; v_gene: TRBV5-1; CDR3aa: CASSLGDFFTDTQYF; CDR3nt: TGCGCCAGCAGCTTGGGGGACTTCTTCACAGATACGCAGTATTTT
d_gene: -; j_gene: TRBJ1-4; abundance: -; v_gene: TRBV5-1; CDR3aa: CASRMTAGNEKLFF; CDR3nt: TGCGCCAGCAGAATGACAGCCGGTAATGAAAAACTGTTTTTT
d_gene: -; j_gene: TRBJ2-3; abundance: -; v_gene: TRBV9; CDR3aa: CASSMSLGTDTQYF; CDR3nt: TGTGCCAGCAGCATGAGTCTAGGCACAGATACGCAGTATTTT
d_gene: -; j_gene: TRBJ2-7; abundance: -; v_gene: TRBV6-1; CDR3aa: CASKVDYEQYF; CDR3nt: TGTGCCAGCAAAGTAGACTACGAGCAGTACTTC
d_gene: TRBD2; j_gene: TRBJ2-7; abundance: -; v_gene: TRBV7-2; CDR3aa: CASSLGGTSGAYEQYF; CDR3nt: TGTGCCAGCAGCTTGGGGGGGACTAGCGGGGCCTACGAGCAGTACTTC
d_gene: -; j_gene: TRBJ1-1; abundance: -; v_gene: TRBV6-1; CDR3aa: CASSGLSGKLGEAFF; CDR3nt: TGTGCCAGCAGTGGGTTGTCAGGGAAATTAGGTGAAGCTTTCTTT
d_gene: TRBD1; j_gene: TRBJ2-7; abundance: -; v_gene: TRBV19; CDR3aa: CASSPGQGISSYEQYF; CDR3nt: TGTGCCAGTAGTCCGGGACAGGGGATAAGCTCCTACGAGCAGTACTTC
d_gene: -; j_gene: TRBJ1-2; abundance: -; v_gene: TRBV5-1; CDR3aa: CASTRGPANYGYTF; CDR3nt: TGCGCCAGCACTCGGGGTCCAGCTAACTATGGCTACACCTTC
d_gene: TRBD2; j_gene: TRBJ2-3; abundance: -; v_gene: TRBV14; CDR3aa: CASSQDLAGDTDTQYF; CDR3nt: TGTGCCAGCAGCCAAGATCTAGCGGGGGACACAGATACGCAGTATTTT
d_gene: -; j_gene: TRBJ2-3; abundance: -; v_gene: TRBV7-8; CDR3aa: CASSPGAVMDTQYF; CDR3nt: TGTGCCAGCAGCCCAGGGGCAGTTATGGATACGCAGTATTTT
d_gene: -; j_gene: TRBJ2-1; abundance: -; v_gene: TRBV11-2; CDR3aa: CASTSGRAGARFEQFF; CDR3nt: TGTGCCAGCACCTCGGGGAGGGCAGGGGCTCGGTTTGAGCAGTTCTTC
d_gene: TRBD1; j_gene: TRBJ1-1; abundance: -; v_gene: TRBV5-1; CDR3aa: CASSRTGTGVNTEAFF; CDR3nt: TGCGCCAGCAGCAGGACCGGGACAGGGGTGAACACTGAAGCTTTCTTT
d_gene: -; j_gene: TRBJ1-2; abundance: -; v_gene: TRBV5-1; CDR3aa: CASSLGTLNYGYTF; CDR3nt: TGCGCCAGCAGCTTGGGGACACTTAACTATGGCTACACCTTC
d_gene: -; j_gene: TRBJ2-5; abundance: -; v_gene: TRBV5-6; CDR3aa: CASSWDTQETQYF; CDR3nt: TGTGCCAGCAGCTGGGACACCCAAGAGACCCAGTACTTC
d_gene: -; j_gene: TRBJ1-5; abundance: -; v_gene: TRBV5-1; CDR3aa: CASSLVGGSQPQHF; CDR3nt: TGCGCCAGCAGCTTGGTGGGGGGGAGTCAGCCCCAGCATTTT
d_gene: -; j_gene: TRBJ1-4; abundance: -; v_gene: TRBV4-1; CDR3aa: CASSFSRVSIGEKLFF; CDR3nt: TGCGCCAGCAGCTTTAGCAGGGTGTCGATTGGCGAAAAACTGTTTTTT
d_gene: TRBD1; j_gene: TRBJ1-4; abundance: -; v_gene: TRBV6-5; CDR3aa: CASSYGTGYEKLFF; CDR3nt: TGTGCCAGCAGTTACGGGACAGGGTATGAAAAACTGTTTTTT
d_gene: -; j_gene: TRBJ1-1; abundance: -; v_gene: TRBV27; CDR3aa: CASSSWRANTEAFF; CDR3nt: TGTGCCAGCAGTTCCTGGAGGGCGAACACTGAAGCTTTCTTT
d_gene: TRBD2; j_gene: TRBJ2-7; abundance: once; v_gene: TRBV18; CDR3aa: CASSPTSGIYEQYF; CDR3nt: TGTGCCAGCTCACCAACTAGCGGGATCTACGAGCAGTACTTC
d_gene: TRBD1; j_gene: TRBJ2-2; abundance: -; v_gene: TRBV19; CDR3aa: CASSSDRSYTGELFF; CDR3nt: TGTGCCAGTAGCTCGGACAGGTCTTACACCGGGGAGCTGTTTTTT
d_gene: -; j_gene: TRBJ2-5; abundance: -; v_gene: TRBV5-1; CDR3aa: CASSLGAVQETQYF; CDR3nt: TGCGCCAGCAGCTTGGGGGCAGTCCAAGAGACCCAGTACTTC
d_gene: TRBD2; j_gene: TRBJ2-7; abundance: -; v_gene: TRBV5-1; CDR3aa: CASSLIREGLYEQYF; CDR3nt: TGCGCCAGCAGCTTGATCCGGGAGGGACTCTACGAGCAGTACTTC
d_gene: TRBD2; j_gene: TRBJ2-1; abundance: -; v_gene: TRBV4-3; CDR3aa: CASSRAGGDEQFF; CDR3nt: TGCGCCAGCAGCCGAGCGGGGGGTGATGAGCAGTTCTTC
d_gene: -; j_gene: TRBJ2-3; abundance: once; v_gene: TRBV6-1; CDR3aa: CASSEVRRETQYF; CDR3nt: TGTGCCAGCAGTGAAGTTAGGAGGGAGACGCAGTATTTT
d_gene: -; j_gene: TRBJ1-5; abundance: -; v_gene: TRBV7-2; CDR3aa: CASSPQISVGQPQHF; CDR3nt: TGTGCCAGCAGCCCGCAAATTAGTGTTGGTCAGCCCCAGCATTTT
d_gene: -; j_gene: TRBJ1-4; abundance: -; v_gene: TRBV9; CDR3aa: CASSPLGATNEKLFF; CDR3nt: TGTGCCAGCAGCCCACTTGGAGCGACTAATGAAAAACTGTTTTTT
d_gene: -; j_gene: TRBJ1-2; abundance: -; v_gene: TRBV5-1; CDR3aa: CASSSSPPPGDFYGYTF; CDR3nt: TGCGCCAGCAGCTCGAGCCCCCCCCCAGGGGATTTCTATGGCTACACCTTC
d_gene: TRBD1; j_gene: TRBJ1-5; abundance: -; v_gene: TRBV2; CDR3aa: CASSHLLRQGHQPQHF; CDR3nt: TGTGCCAGCAGTCATTTACTTAGACAGGGGCATCAGCCCCAGCATTTT
d_gene: TRBD1; j_gene: TRBJ2-7; abundance: -; v_gene: TRBV6-5; CDR3aa: CATSKRTGKSYEQYF; CDR3nt: TGTGCCACCTCAAAGAGGACAGGCAAAAGCTACGAGCAGTACTTC
d_gene: -; j_gene: TRBJ1-6; abundance: -; v_gene: TRBV7-2; CDR3aa: CASSLDPGWNSPLHF; CDR3nt: TGTGCCAGCAGCTTAGATCCAGGGTGGAATTCACCCCTCCACTTT